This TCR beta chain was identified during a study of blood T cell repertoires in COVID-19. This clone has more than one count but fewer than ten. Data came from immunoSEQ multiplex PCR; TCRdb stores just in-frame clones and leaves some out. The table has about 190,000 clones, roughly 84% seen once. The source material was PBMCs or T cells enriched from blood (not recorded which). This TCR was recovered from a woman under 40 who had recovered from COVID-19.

CDR3: CASSFVRGEAFF. The CDR3 DNA follows: TGTGCCAGCAGTTTCGTCAGGGGTGAAGCTTTCTTT. The chain couples TRBV28 to TRBJ1-1, with D perhaps TRBD1 (6 bases). V lost 3 bases, J lost 7 bases, and 9 bases lay in between. CDR1 is MDHEN, CDR2 SYDVKM, per germline. This CDR3 contains 12 residues.